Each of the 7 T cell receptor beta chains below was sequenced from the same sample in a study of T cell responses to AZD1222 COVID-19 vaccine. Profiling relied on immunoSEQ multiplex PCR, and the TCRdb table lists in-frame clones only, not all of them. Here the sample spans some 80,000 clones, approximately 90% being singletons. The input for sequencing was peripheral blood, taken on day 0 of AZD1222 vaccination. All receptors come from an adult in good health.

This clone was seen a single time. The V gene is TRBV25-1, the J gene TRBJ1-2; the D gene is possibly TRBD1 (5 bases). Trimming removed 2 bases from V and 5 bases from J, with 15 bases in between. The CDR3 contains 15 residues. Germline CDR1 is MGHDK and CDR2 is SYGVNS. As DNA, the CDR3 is TGTGCCAGCAGTGAAGGTGAAGGGGCGGCGTATGGCTACACCTTC. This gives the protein CASSEGEGAAYGYTF.

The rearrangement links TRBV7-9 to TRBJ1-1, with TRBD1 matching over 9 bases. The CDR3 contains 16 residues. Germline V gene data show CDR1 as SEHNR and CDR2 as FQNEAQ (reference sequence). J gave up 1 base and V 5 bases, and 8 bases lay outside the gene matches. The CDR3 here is CASSLGQGVGNTEAFF. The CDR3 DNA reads TGTGCCAGCAGCCTGGGACAGGGCGTCGGGAACACTGAAGCTTTCTTT.

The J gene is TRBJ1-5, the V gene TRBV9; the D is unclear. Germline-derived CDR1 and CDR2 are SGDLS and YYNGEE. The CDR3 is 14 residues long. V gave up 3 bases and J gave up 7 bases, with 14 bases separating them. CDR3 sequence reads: CASSGTDPDQPQHF. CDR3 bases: TGTGCCAGCAGCGGCACAGATCCGGACCAGCCCCAGCATTTT.

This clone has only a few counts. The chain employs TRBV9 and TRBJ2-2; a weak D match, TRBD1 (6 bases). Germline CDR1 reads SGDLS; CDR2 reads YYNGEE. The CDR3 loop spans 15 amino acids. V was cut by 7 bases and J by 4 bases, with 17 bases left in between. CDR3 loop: CASGTPWVGTGELFF. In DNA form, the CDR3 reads TGTGCCAGCGGGACACCTTGGGTGGGCACCGGGGAGCTGTTTTTT.

Written as DNA, the CDR3 is TGCGCCAGCAGCCACGGGGAAGGCAGCTCCTATAATTCACCCCTCCACTTT. It specifies CASSHGEGSSYNSPLHF. The rearrangement uses TRBV4-3 and TRBJ1-6, with D unclear. Germline CDR1 is LGHNA and CDR2 is YSLEER. Trimming removed 3 bases from V and 0 bases from J, with 12 bases in between. The length of the CDR3 is 17 residues.

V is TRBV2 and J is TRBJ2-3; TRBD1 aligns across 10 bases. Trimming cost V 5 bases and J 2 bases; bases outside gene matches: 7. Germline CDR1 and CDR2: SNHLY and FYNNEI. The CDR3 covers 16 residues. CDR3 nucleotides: TGTGCCAGCAGTAGACAGGGGGCCCGACTCACAGATACGCAGTATTTT. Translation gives CASSRQGARLTDTQYF.

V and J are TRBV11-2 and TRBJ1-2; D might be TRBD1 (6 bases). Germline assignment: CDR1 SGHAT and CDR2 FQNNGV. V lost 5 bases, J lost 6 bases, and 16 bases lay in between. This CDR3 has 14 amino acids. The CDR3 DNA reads TGTGCCAGCAGCCCGGGGGGGCCGGCGGATGGCTACACCTTC. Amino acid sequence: CASSPGGPADGYTF.